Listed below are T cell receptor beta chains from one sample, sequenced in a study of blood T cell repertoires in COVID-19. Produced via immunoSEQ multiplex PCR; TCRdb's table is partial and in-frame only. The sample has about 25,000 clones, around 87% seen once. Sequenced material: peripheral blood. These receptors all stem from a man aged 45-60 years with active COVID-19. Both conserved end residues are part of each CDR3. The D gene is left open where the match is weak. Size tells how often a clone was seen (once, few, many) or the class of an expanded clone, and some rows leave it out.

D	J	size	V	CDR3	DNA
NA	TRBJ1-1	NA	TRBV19	CASSIDQGHWLTEAFF	TGTGCCAGTAGTATAGATCAAGGACATTGGTTGACTGAAGCTTTCTTT
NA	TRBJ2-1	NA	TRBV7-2	CASSLRLANEQFF	TGTGCCAGCAGCCTCCGACTCGCAAATGAGCAGTTCTTC
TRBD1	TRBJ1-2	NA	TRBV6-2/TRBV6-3	CASSQAQGIHGYTF	TGTGCCAGCAGCCAGGCACAGGGGATTCATGGCTACACCTTC
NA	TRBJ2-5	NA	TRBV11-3	CASSLEQRAAKETQYF	TGTGCCAGCAGCTTAGAACAGCGGGCCGCCAAAGAGACCCAGTACTTC
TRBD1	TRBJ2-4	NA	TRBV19	CASSPGTGKNIQYF	TGTGCCAGTTCGCCCGGGACAGGGAAAAACATTCAGTACTTC
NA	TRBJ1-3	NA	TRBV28	CASSFQGLSGNTIYF	TGTGCCAGCAGTTTTCAGGGGCTCTCTGGAAACACCATATATTTT
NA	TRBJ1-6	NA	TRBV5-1	CASSLSRRNYNSPLHF	TGCGCCAGCAGCTTGAGTCGCAGAAACTATAATTCACCCCTCCACTTT
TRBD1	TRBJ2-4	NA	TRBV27	CASSRYVTGGENIQYF	TGTGCCAGCAGTCGTTATGTCACAGGGGGCGAAAACATTCAGTACTTC
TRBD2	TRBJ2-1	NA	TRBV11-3	CASRTSGKNEQFF	TGTGCCAGTCGGACTAGCGGGAAGAATGAGCAGTTCTTC
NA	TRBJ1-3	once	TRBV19	CASNLRTAGNTIYF	TGTGCCAGTAACCTTAGGACAGCTGGAAACACCATATATTTT
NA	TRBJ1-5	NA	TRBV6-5	CASSSAGGGQPQHF	TGTGCCAGCAGTTCCGCCGGGGGAGGACAGCCCCAGCATTTT
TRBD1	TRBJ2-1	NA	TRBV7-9	CASSLARTGVDEQFF	TGTGCCAGCAGCTTAGCAAGGACAGGGGTTGATGAGCAGTTCTTC
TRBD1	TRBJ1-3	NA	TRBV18	CASSRRTGDGNTIYF	TGTGCCAGCTCACGTCGGACAGGGGACGGAAACACCATATATTTT
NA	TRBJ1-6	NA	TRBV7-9	CASSWLARNSPLHF	TGTGCCAGCAGTTGGTTGGCTCGCAATTCACCCCTCCACTTT
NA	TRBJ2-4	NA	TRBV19	CASSIDSLAKNIQYF	TGTGCCAGTAGTATAGACAGTCTAGCCAAAAACATTCAGTACTTC
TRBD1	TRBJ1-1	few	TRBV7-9	CASSFRQVQGAFF	TGTGCCAGCAGCTTCCGACAGGTACAGGGGGCTTTCTTT
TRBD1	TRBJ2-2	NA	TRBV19	CASSKAAGGHIGELFF	TGTGCCAGTAGTAAGGCGGCAGGGGGCCATATCGGGGAGCTGTTTTTT
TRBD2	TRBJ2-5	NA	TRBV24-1	CATSEPGYSGSIETQYF	TGTGCCACCAGTGAGCCGGGCTATAGCGGGAGCATAGAGACCCAGTACTTC
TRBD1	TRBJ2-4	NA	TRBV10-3	CAISGDRGLAKNIQYF	TGTGCCATCAGTGGGGACAGGGGTCTGGCCAAAAACATTCAGTACTTC
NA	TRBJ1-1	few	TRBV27	CASSLSRGVTEAFF	TGTGCCAGCAGTTTATCCAGGGGTGTCACTGAAGCTTTCTTT
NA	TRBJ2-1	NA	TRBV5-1	CASSLDNNEQFF	TGCGCCAGCAGCTTGGATAATAATGAGCAGTTCTTC
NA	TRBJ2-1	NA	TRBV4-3	CASSQDYGMAAAYNEQFF	TGCGCCAGCAGCCAAGATTATGGAATGGCGGCCGCCTACAATGAGCAGTTCTTC
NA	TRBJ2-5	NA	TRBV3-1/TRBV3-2	CASSQDAQRETQYF	TGTGCCAGCAGCCAAGATGCCCAGCGGGAGACCCAGTACTTC